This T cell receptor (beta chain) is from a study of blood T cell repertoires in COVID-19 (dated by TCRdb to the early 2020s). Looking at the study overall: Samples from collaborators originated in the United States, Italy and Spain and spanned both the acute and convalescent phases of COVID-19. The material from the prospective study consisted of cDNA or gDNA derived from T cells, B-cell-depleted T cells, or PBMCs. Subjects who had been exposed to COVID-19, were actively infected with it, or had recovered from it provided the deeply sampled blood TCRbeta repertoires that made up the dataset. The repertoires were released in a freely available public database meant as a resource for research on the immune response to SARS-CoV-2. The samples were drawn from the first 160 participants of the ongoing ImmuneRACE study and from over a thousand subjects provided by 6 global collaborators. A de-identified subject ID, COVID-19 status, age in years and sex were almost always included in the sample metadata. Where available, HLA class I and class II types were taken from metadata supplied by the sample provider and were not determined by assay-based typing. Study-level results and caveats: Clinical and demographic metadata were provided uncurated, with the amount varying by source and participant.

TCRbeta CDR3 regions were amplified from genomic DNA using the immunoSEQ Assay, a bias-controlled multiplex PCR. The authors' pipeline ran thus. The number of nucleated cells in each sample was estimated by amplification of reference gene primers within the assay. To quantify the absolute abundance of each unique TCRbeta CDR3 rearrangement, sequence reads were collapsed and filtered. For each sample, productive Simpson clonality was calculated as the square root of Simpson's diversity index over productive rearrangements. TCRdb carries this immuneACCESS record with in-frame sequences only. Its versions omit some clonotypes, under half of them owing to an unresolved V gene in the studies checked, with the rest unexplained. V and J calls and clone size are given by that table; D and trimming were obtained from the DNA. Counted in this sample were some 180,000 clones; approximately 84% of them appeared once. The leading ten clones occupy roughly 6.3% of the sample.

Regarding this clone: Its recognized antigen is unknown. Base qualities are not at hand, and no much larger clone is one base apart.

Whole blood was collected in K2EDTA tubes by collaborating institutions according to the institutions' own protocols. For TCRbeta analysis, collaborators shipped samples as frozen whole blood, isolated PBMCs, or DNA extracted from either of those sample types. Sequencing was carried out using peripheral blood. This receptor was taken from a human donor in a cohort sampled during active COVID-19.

Here is the DNA: TGTGCCAGCAGGGGACTAGCGGGCTATGAGCAGTTCTTC. The resulting protein is CASRGLAGYEQFF. The chain uses TRBV6-5 and TRBJ2-1; TRBD2 agrees with 12 junctional bases. Via the germline V gene, CDR1 is MNHEY and CDR2 SVGAGI. V ends up 6 bases short and J 8 bases short, with an unmatched junction base count of 2. From cysteine to phenylalanine, the CDR3 is 13 amino acids long. The CDR3 DNA has 39 bases and is translated from base 1.